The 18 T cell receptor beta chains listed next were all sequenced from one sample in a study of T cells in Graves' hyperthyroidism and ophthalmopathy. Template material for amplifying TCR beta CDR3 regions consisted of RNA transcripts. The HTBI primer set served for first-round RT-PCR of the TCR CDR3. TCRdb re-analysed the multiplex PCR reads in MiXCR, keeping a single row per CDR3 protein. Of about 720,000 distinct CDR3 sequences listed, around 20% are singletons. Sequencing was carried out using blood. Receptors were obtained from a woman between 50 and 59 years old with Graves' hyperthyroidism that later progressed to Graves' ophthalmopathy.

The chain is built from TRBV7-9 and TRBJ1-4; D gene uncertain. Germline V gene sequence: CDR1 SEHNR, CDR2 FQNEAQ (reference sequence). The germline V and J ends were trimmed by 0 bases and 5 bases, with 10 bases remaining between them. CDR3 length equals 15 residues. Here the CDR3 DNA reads TGTGCCAGCAGCTTAGCGGAGTTCAGAAATGAAAAACTGTTTTTT. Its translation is CASSLAEFRNEKLFF.

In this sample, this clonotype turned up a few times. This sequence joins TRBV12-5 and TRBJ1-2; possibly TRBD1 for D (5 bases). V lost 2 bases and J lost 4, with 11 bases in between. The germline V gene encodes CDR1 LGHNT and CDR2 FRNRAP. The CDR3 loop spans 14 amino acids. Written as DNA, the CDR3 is TGTGCTAGTGGTTTGTGGGGGACTGGCTATGGCTACACCTTC. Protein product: CASGLWGTGYGYTF.

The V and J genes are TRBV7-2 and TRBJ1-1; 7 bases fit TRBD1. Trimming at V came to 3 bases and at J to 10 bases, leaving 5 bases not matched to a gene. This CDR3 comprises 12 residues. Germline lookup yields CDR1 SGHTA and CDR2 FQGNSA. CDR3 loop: CASSFAGTVAFF. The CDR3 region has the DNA TGTGCCAGCAGCTTCGCCGGGACAGTAGCTTTCTTT.

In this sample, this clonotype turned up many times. In DNA form, the CDR3 reads TGTGCCAGCAGCTTGTCCAGGGAAGAGACCCAGTACTTC. Translating gives CASSLSREETQYF. V and J are TRBV5-8 and TRBJ2-5; D is possibly TRBD1 (5 bases). CDR1 is SGHTS and CDR2 is YDEGEE in the germline V gene. There are 13 residues in the CDR3. V lost 1 base and J lost 3, with 7 bases in between.

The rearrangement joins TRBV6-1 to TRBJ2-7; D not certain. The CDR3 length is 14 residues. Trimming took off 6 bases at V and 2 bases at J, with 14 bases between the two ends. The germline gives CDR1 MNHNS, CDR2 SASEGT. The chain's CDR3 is CASSYVDKAYEQYF. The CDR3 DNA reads TGTGCCAGCAGCTACGTCGACAAAGCCTACGAGCAGTACTTC.

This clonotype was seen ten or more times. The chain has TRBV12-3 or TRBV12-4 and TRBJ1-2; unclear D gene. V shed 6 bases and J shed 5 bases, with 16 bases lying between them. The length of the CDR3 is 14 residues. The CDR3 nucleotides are TGTGCCAGCAGCCGCGCGGGGTCAGAATATGGCTACACCTTC. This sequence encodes CASSRAGSEYGYTF.

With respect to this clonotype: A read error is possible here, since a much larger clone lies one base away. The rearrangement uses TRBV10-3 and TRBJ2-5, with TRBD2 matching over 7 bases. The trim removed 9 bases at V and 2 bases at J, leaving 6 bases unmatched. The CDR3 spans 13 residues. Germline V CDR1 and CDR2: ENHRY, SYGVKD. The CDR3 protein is CAMSGTEQETQYF. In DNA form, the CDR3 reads TGTGCCATGAGCGGGACGGAACAAGAGACCCAGTACTTC.

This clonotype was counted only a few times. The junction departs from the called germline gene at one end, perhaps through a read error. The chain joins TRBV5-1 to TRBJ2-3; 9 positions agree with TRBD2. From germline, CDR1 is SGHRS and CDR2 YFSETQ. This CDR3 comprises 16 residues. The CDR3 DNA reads TGCGCCAGCAGCCCTAGTGTGCGGGGGGGCACAGGTACGCAGTATTTT. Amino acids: CASSPSVRGGTGTQYF.

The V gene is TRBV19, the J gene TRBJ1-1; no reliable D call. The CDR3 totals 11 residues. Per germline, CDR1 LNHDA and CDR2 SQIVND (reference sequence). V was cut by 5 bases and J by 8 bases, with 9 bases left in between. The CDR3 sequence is CASSFFEEAFF. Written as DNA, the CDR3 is TGTGCCAGTAGTTTTTTCGAGGAAGCTTTCTTT.

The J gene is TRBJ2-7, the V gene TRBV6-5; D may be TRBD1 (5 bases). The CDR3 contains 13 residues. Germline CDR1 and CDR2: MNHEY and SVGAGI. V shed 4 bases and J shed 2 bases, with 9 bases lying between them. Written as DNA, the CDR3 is TGTGCCAGCAGTTCCCTAGGGGCCTACGAGCAGTACTTC. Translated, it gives CASSSLGAYEQYF.

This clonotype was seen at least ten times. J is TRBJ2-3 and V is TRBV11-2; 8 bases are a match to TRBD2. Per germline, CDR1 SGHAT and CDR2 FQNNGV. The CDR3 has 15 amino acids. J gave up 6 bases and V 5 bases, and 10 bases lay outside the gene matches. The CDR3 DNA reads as TGTGCCAGCAGCCCCCAAGGACTAGCAGGGGATACGCAGTATTTT. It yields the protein CASSPQGLAGDTQYF.

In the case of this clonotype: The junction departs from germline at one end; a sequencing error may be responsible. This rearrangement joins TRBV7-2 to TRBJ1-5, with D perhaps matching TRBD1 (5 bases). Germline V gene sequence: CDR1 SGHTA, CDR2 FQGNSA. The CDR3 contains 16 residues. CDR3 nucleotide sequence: TGTGTCAGCAGCTTAGTTAGGGGAGACGGCAATCAGCCCCAGCATTTT. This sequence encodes CVSSLVRGDGNQPQHF. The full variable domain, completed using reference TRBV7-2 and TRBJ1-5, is GAGVSQSPSNKVTEKGKDVELRCDPISGHTALYWYRQSLGQGLEFLIYFQGNSAPDKSGLPSDRFSAERTGGSVSTLTIQRTQQEDSAVYLCVSSLVRGDGNQPQHFGDGTRLSIL.

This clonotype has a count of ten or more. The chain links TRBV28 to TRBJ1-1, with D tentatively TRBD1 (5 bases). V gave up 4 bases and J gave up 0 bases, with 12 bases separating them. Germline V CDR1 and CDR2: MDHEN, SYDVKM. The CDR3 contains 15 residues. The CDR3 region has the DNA TGTGCCAGCAGTTCCGGGACGGGCATGAACACTGAAGCTTTCTTT. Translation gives CASSSGTGMNTEAFF.

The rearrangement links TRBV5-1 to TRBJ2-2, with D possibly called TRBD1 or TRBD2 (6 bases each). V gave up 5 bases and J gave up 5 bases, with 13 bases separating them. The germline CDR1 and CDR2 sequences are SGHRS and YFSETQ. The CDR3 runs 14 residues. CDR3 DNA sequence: TGCGCCAGCAGGGGGGGCGCGGAAACCGGGGAGCTGTTTTTT. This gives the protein CASRGGAETGELFF.

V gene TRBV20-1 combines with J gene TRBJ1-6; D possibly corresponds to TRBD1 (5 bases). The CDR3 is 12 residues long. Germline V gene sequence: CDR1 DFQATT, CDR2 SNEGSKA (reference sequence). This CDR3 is CTAGRAGSPLHF. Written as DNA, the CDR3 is TGCACCGCGGGCAGGGCCGGCTCACCCCTCCACTTT.

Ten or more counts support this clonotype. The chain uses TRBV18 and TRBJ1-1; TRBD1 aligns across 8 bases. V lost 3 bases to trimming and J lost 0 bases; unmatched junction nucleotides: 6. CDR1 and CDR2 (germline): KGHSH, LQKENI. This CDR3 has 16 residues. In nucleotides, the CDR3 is TGTGCCAGCTCACCGAACGGACAGGGAGTGAACACTGAAGCTTTCTTT. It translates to CASSPNGQGVNTEAFF.

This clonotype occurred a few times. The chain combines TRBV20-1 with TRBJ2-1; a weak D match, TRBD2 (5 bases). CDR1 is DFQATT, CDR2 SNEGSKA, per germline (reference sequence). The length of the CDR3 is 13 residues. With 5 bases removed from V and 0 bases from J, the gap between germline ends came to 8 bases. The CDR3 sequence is CSADGDSYNEQFF. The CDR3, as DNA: TGCAGTGCTGACGGGGACTCCTACAATGAGCAGTTCTTC.

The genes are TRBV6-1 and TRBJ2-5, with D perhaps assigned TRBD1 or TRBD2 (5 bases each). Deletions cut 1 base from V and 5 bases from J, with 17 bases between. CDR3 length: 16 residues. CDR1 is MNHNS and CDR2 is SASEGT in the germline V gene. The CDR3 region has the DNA TGTGCCAGCAGTGAAGGGGGCGCGAGTCCGGGGGAGACCCAGTACTTC. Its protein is CASSEGGASPGETQYF.